The next 21 T cell receptor beta chains were all read from a single sample in a study of blood T cell repertoires in COVID-19. Using immunoSEQ multiplex PCR, the repertoire was profiled, and TCRdb retains in-frame clones only, with some absent. This table has over 35,000 clones, 81% appearing once. Input material: peripheral blood. The receptors were gathered from a man aged 35-49 years with active or convalescent COVID-19.

The chain combines TRBV2 with TRBJ2-6; D may be TRBD2 (7 bases). This CDR3 contains 17 residues. V was trimmed by 11 bases and J by 4 bases, leaving 24 bases between them. Germline V gene data show CDR1 as SNHLY and CDR2 as FYNNEI. The CDR3 bases are TGTGCCGGCAACTTAGGGGGGGCCCAAAACGGGGCCAACGTCCTGACTTTC. Amino acid sequence: CAGNLGGAQNGANVLTF.

The rearrangement joins TRBV2 to TRBJ2-6, with TRBD1 matching over 7 bases. The CDR3 length is 18 residues. CDR1 and CDR2 from the germline V gene are SNHLY and FYNNEI. Germline trimming cut 6 bases from V and 0 bases from J; bases unmatched to any gene: 11. This CDR3 is CASRDGDSFVSGANVLTF. Written as DNA, the CDR3 is TGTGCCAGCAGAGATGGGGACAGTTTTGTCTCTGGGGCCAACGTCCTGACTTTC.

The CDR3 nucleotides are TGTGCCAGCAGCTTAGTAGCGGGAGTTCCCAATGAGCAGTTCTTC. Translating it yields CASSLVAGVPNEQFF. The rearrangement joins TRBV7-9 to TRBJ2-1; 9 positions agree with TRBD2. Germline assignment: CDR1 SEHNR and CDR2 FQNEAQ (reference sequence). The CDR3 extends over 15 amino acids. The ends lost 1 base at V and 6 bases at J; junction bases unmatched: 4.

The count of this clone is one. V and J are TRBV29-1 and TRBJ1-1; 7 nucleotides agree with TRBD1. The CDR3 covers 13 residues. CDR1 and CDR2 (germline): SQVTM, ANQGSEA. J was trimmed by 1 base and V by 3 bases; bases with no gene match: 2. CDR3 DNA: TGCAGCGTTGAGGGACAGTCGAACACTGAAGCTTTCTTT. As protein: CSVEGQSNTEAFF.

The rearrangement uses TRBV4-1 and TRBJ1-5; tentative D call: TRBD1 (6 bases). Trimming stripped 0 bases from V and 4 bases from J, with 16 bases between. Germline CDR1 MGHRA, CDR2 YSYEKL. The CDR3 is 17 residues long. The CDR3 sequence is CASSQDHQTGANQPQHF. The CDR3 DNA sequence: TGCGCCAGCAGCCAAGATCATCAGACAGGAGCGAATCAGCCCCAGCATTTT.

This chain connects TRBV12-3 or TRBV12-4 to TRBJ2-1; D is possibly TRBD1 (6 bases). This CDR3 is 11 amino acids long. V was clipped by 8 bases and J by 5 bases, with 7 bases between them. CDR3 DNA: TGTGCCAGCGGGGGCCACAATGAGCAGTTCTTC. Translation gives CASGGHNEQFF.

This clone was seen ten or more times. This chain uses TRBV28 with TRBJ2-3; TRBD1 matches 12 bases. CDR3 length: 17 amino acids. Germline V gene lookup returns CDR1 MDHEN and CDR2 SYDVKM. Trimming removed 5 bases from V and 6 bases from J; junction bases left unmatched: 12. CDR3 in DNA: TGTGCCAGCAGTCCGGGACAGGGGGCCATTTGGGATGATACGCAGTATTTT. As protein: CASSPGQGAIWDDTQYF.

This chain connects TRBV5-1 to TRBJ2-6, with TRBD1 matching over 8 bases. With V trimmed by 7 bases and J by 2 bases, 5 bases remained unmatched. Germline lookup yields CDR1 SGHRS and CDR2 YFSETQ. The CDR3 has 15 amino acids. CDR3: CASGDRTAGANVLTF. The CDR3 nucleotides read TGCGCCAGCGGGGACAGGACGGCTGGGGCCAACGTCCTGACTTTC.

This chain links TRBV10-3 with TRBJ1-6, with 9 bases matching TRBD1. V lost 6 bases, J lost 7 bases, and 10 bases stayed unmatched. The CDR3 is 16 amino acids. CDR1 and CDR2 (germline): ENHRY, SYGVKD. The CDR3 loop reads CAISRQTGTGNSPLHF. The DNA of the CDR3 is TGTGCCATCAGCAGACAAACCGGGACAGGGAATTCACCCCTCCACTTT.

The rearrangement joins TRBV7-2 to TRBJ2-2; 7 bases are a match to TRBD1. The J segment lost 2 bases and the V segment lost 0 bases, leaving 3 bases of the junction unmatched. The CDR3 has 16 residues. Germline values: CDR1 SGHTA, CDR2 FQGNSA. The CDR3 loop reads CASSLAGGLNTGELFF. The CDR3 DNA reads as TGTGCCAGCAGCTTAGCAGGGGGCCTAAACACCGGGGAGCTGTTTTTT.

This chain links TRBV19 with TRBJ2-7; 8 positions agree with TRBD1. The CDR3 sequence is 16 residues long. Looked up from germline, CDR1 is LNHDA and CDR2 is SQIVND (reference sequence). V trimming: 3 bases; J trimming: 1 base; junction bases outside the gene matches: 8. CDR3: CASSIGRTGTSYEQYF. CDR3 in DNA: TGTGCCAGTAGTATCGGCCGGACAGGGACGTCCTACGAGCAGTACTTC.

The V and J genes are TRBV6-5 and TRBJ2-7; TRBD1 is a possible D gene (5 bases). The CDR3 is made up of 15 amino acids. Germline V gives CDR1 MNHEY, CDR2 SVGAGI. V lost 4 bases and J lost 5, with 18 bases in between. The CDR3 protein is CASSSASRGMDEQYF. The CDR3 DNA reads TGTGCCAGCAGTTCCGCTTCTAGGGGTATGGACGAGCAGTACTTC.

The rearrangement links TRBV24-1 to TRBJ2-2; 12 bases match TRBD1. CDR1 and CDR2 from the germline V gene are KGHDR and SFDVKD. Trimming at V came to 5 bases and at J to 6 bases, leaving 6 bases not matched to a gene. CDR3 length: 16 residues. CDR3 in DNA: TGTGCCACCAGTGTCACCGGGACAGGGGGCTCCGGGGAGCTGTTTTTT. Its translation: CATSVTGTGGSGELFF.

This rearrangement joins TRBV7-4 to TRBJ2-7; 7 bases match TRBD2. Germline lookup yields CDR1 SGHVT and CDR2 SQSDAQ. Losses at the gene ends were 4 bases for V and 3 bases for J; bases not matched to a gene: 18. This CDR3 has 18 amino acids. The CDR3, as DNA: TGTGCCAGCAGCTGTACCCCATCTCTAGCGGAGGGGATCTACGAGCAGTACTTC. Its protein product is CASSCTPSLAEGIYEQYF.

The chain joins TRBV9 to TRBJ2-1; 13 positions agree with TRBD2. The J segment lost 7 bases and the V segment lost 3 bases, leaving 7 bases of the junction unmatched. The germline gives CDR1 SGDLS, CDR2 YYNGEE. The CDR3 runs to 16 residues. This CDR3 reads CASSGAGTSGVNEQFF. The DNA of the CDR3 is TGTGCCAGCAGCGGGGCCGGGACTAGCGGGGTTAATGAGCAGTTCTTC. Based on the CDR3 plus reference TRBV9 and TRBJ2-1, the full variable domain is DSGVTQTPKHLITATGQRVTLRCSPRSGDLSVYWYQQSLDQGLQFLIQYYNGEERAKGNILERFSAQQFPDLHSELNLSSLELGDSALYFCASSGAGTSGVNEQFFGPGTRLTVL.

This chain connects TRBV7-9 to TRBJ1-1; a possible D gene is TRBD1 (5 bases). Germline assignment: CDR1 SEHNR and CDR2 FQNEAQ (reference sequence). V was cut by 6 bases and J by 4 bases, with 12 bases left in between. The CDR3 sequence is 13 residues long. CDR3 residues: CASSFRGLTEAFF. CDR3 sequence (DNA): TGTGCCAGCAGTTTTAGGGGTCTCACTGAAGCTTTCTTT.

This clone occurred once. The chain uses TRBV7-9 and TRBJ2-5; tentatively, D is TRBD2 (5 bases). The CDR3 covers 14 residues. CDR1 and CDR2 (germline): SEHNR, FQNEAQ (reference sequence). Trimming took 4 bases from V and 5 from J, leaving 14 bases between them. The CDR3, as DNA: TGTGCCAGCAGCTCATTAAGGCAGCGGGAGACCCAGTACTTC. Amino acid sequence: CASSSLRQRETQYF.

This clone was detected a few times. The chain links TRBV10-3 to TRBJ2-7, with 10 bases lining up with TRBD1. V lost 10 bases and J lost 1; bases outside the gene matches: 13. Germline V gene sequence: CDR1 ENHRY, CDR2 SYGVKD. The CDR3 runs to 16 residues. CDR3 sequence: CATPPAGTGDSYEQYF. Here the CDR3 DNA reads TGTGCCACCCCTCCCGCCGGGACAGGGGATTCCTACGAGCAGTACTTC.

The chain has TRBV2 and TRBJ2-5; 12 positions agree with TRBD1. With V trimmed by 6 bases and J by 5 bases, 4 bases remained unmatched. The CDR3 is 14 amino acids. CDR1 and CDR2 from the germline V gene are SNHLY and FYNNEI. CDR3 DNA: TGTGCCAGCAGGCGGGACAGGGGGCCCGAGACCCAGTACTTC. Amino acids: CASRRDRGPETQYF.

The chain links TRBV29-1 to TRBJ2-1; D remains ambiguous. The CDR3 spans 15 residues. Germline V CDR1 and CDR2: SQVTM, ANQGSEA. V was cut by 4 bases and J by 7 bases, with 20 bases left in between. CDR3 amino acids: CSVAGTPFAANEQFF. In DNA, the CDR3 is TGCAGCGTTGCCGGAACACCCTTTGCGGCTAATGAGCAGTTCTTC.

The chain is built from TRBV12-3 or TRBV12-4 and TRBJ1-1, with D tentatively TRBD1 (5 bases). V was trimmed by 2 bases and J by 5 bases, leaving 9 bases between them. This CDR3 has 13 amino acids. The CDR3 loop reads CASSLSQGTEAFF. DNA of the CDR3: TGTGCCAGCAGTTTAAGTCAGGGTACTGAAGCTTTCTTT.